Below, 3 T cell receptor beta chains from the same sample are listed, as sequenced in a study of blood T cell repertoires in COVID-19. Profiled with immunoSEQ multiplex PCR; TCRdb holds only in-frame clones, not every one. This table holds under 55,000 clones, about nine tenths found once. Sample: peripheral blood. Receptors originate from a human donor in a cohort sampled during active COVID-19.

The chain employs TRBV9 and TRBJ2-7; 7 positions match TRBD1. The CDR3 runs 15 residues. The junction had 7 bases not matched to a gene; V was cut back by 0 bases and J by 4 bases. The germline V gene has CDR1 SGDLS and CDR2 YYNGEE. CDR3 sequence: CASSVGAQGKYEQYF. The CDR3 nucleotides read TGTGCCAGCAGCGTAGGAGCACAGGGGAAATACGAGCAGTACTTC.

The chain recombines TRBV4-3 with TRBJ2-2; maybe TRBD2 (6 bases). The CDR3 length is 14 residues. Germline values: CDR1 LGHNA, CDR2 YSLEER. The V gene lost 3 bases and the J gene lost 6 bases, with 11 bases spanning the gap. This chain's CDR3 is CASSQQWEAGELFF. Here the CDR3 DNA reads TGCGCCAGCAGCCAGCAATGGGAGGCCGGGGAGCTGTTTTTT.

The gene calls are TRBV7-3 and TRBJ2-1, with TRBD2 matching over 7 bases. Germline V gives CDR1 SGHTA, CDR2 FQGTGA. With V trimmed by 4 bases and J by 8 bases, 5 bases remained unmatched. The CDR3 is 13 amino acids. CDR3 bases: TGTGCCAGCAGCTCAGGGAGGGCGCATGAGCAGTTCTTC. Translated, it gives CASSSGRAHEQFF.